This TCR beta chain was recovered during a study of neurological immune-mediated disorders. This clonotype showed up many times. Germline-derived CDR1 and CDR2 are SGHTA and FQGNSA. V shed 5 bases and J shed 3 bases, with 13 bases lying between them. This CDR3 region has 14 residues. The time point was: longitudinal time-point 1 (baseline). TCRdb recomputed calls from the 5' RACE reads with MiXCR, one row per CDR3 protein. The data show 35,000 or so distinct CDR3 sequences, with 3% to 3.5% seen just once and more than 7% held by the top ten. The chain couples TRBV7-2 to TRBJ1-1, with unresolved D. This TCR came from a woman between 55 and 75 years old with multiple sclerosis. The sequenced sample consisted of PBMCs. The CDR3 sequence is CASSVGGRYTEAFF. The CDR3 bases are TGTGCCAGCAGCGTCGGTGGAAGATACACTGAAGCTTTCTTT.